The 22 T cell receptor beta chains given below trace back to one sample, sequenced in a study of OX40 agonist ivuxolimab in advanced cancers. Generated by immunoSEQ multiplex PCR, the TCRdb table keeps only in-frame clones and is missing some. The sample lists roughly 67,000 clones, around nine tenths occurring once. Sequences were derived from CD4+ or CD8+ T cells sorted from blood, sampled in a trial of the OX40 agonist ivuxolimab. All receptors derive from an adult with an advanced solid tumor such as melanoma, head and neck, liver or kidney cancer.

J is TRBJ2-7 and V is TRBV2; no firm D call. The CDR3 contains 12 residues. The ends were cut back, 8 bases at V and 2 bases at J, with 10 bases in the middle. Germline-derived CDR1 and CDR2 are SNHLY and FYNNEI. The CDR3 loop is CASSSSTYEQYF. CDR3 nucleotide sequence: TGTGCCAGCTCCAGCAGTACCTACGAGCAGTACTTC.

The chain carries TRBV7-9 and TRBJ2-7; possibly TRBD1 or TRBD2 for D (5 bases each). There are 15 residues in the CDR3. Germline-derived CDR1 and CDR2 are SEHNR and FQNEAQ (reference sequence). Deletions cut 5 bases from V and 7 bases from J, with 21 bases between. This CDR3 reads CASSPPYRLGVEQYF. In DNA, the CDR3 is TGTGCCAGCAGCCCCCCGTATCGACTGGGGGTTGAGCAGTACTTC.

The chain combines TRBV19 with TRBJ2-7; D ambiguous. This CDR3 has 13 residues. V lost 1 base and J 3 bases, leaving 7 bases between the germline ends. Germline CDR1 LNHDA, CDR2 SQIVND (reference sequence). The CDR3 coding sequence is TGTGCCAGTAGTATAGGGCTACTCTACGAGCAGTACTTC. Residues: CASSIGLLYEQYF.

The chain carries TRBV5-1 and TRBJ2-7, with a weak D call TRBD2 (6 bases). Germline V gives CDR1 SGHRS, CDR2 YFSETQ. The CDR3 extends over 14 amino acids. V was shortened by 5 bases and J by 4 bases, with 16 bases between the two germline ends. The DNA of the CDR3 is TGCGCCAGCAGGTACGGGACTGGACAATACGAGCAGTACTTC. It codes for CASRYGTGQYEQYF. The whole variable domain, remainder taken from reference TRBV5-1 and TRBJ2-7, is KAGVTQTPRYLIKTRGQQVTLSCSPISGHRSVSWYQQTPGQGLQFLFEYFSETQRNKGNFPGRFSGRQFSNSRSEMNVSTLELGDSALYLCASRYGTGQYEQYFGPGTRLTVT.

The chain carries TRBV5-1 and TRBJ2-3; 11 bases are shared with TRBD2. This CDR3 comprises 16 residues. The junction had 5 bases not matched to a gene; V was cut back by 4 bases and J by 1 base. CDR1 is SGHRS and CDR2 is YFSETQ in the germline V gene. The CDR3 here is CASSPPGLAGTDTQYF. The CDR3 nucleotides read TGCGCCAGCAGCCCGCCGGGACTAGCGGGCACAGATACGCAGTATTTT.

The chain is built from TRBV5-8 and TRBJ2-7; D ambiguous. Germline values: CDR1 SGHTS, CDR2 YDEGEE. The CDR3 is 15 residues long. Trimming pared 4 bases from V and 3 bases from J, leaving 17 bases between. Written as DNA, the CDR3 is TGTGCCAGCAGCGCCCCCCAGGACCTGGGCTACGAGCAGTACTTC. Translation gives CASSAPQDLGYEQYF.

This clone has more than one count but fewer than ten. This chain connects TRBV14 to TRBJ2-2, with D perhaps TRBD2 (6 bases). V shed 6 bases and J shed 6 bases, with 14 bases lying between them. This CDR3 contains 14 residues. Germline V gene data show CDR1 as SGHDN and CDR2 as FVKESK. The CDR3 DNA reads TGTGCCAGCAGGTCCTCGGGAGTTCCCGGGGAGCTGTTTTTT. The encoded protein is CASRSSGVPGELFF. Variable domain in full (rest from reference TRBV14 and TRBJ2-2): EAGVTQFPSHSVIEKGQTVTLRCDPISGHDNLYWYRRVMGKEIKFLLHFVKESKQDESGMPNNRFLAERTGGTYSTLKVQPAELEDSGVYFCASRSSGVPGELFFGEGSRLTVL.

The chain is built from TRBV14 and TRBJ2-1; TRBD2 matches 8 bases. The CDR3 has 17 residues. Per germline, CDR1 SGHDN and CDR2 FVKESK. The ends lost 0 bases at V and 2 bases at J; junction bases unmatched: 6. CDR3 sequence (DNA): TGTGCCAGCAGCCAAGAAAGGCGGGAGGTCCCCTACAATGAGCAGTTCTTC. Translation gives CASSQERREVPYNEQFF.

The rearrangement joins TRBV6-1 to TRBJ1-1; 10 bases map to TRBD1. In germline, CDR1 is MNHNS, CDR2 SASEGT. CDR3 length equals 15 residues. J lost 5 bases, V lost 3 bases, and 6 bases had no gene match. For the CDR3, the DNA is TGTGCCAGCAGTGAGGGCGGACAGGGGGATACTGAAGCTTTCTTT. Protein: CASSEGGQGDTEAFF.

This clone has a single count. The chain employs TRBV29-1 and TRBJ1-2; perhaps TRBD1 as D (6 bases). Germline CDR1 is SQVTM and CDR2 is ANQGSEA. The CDR3 spans 14 residues. Trimming stripped 0 bases from V and 8 bases from J, with 16 bases between. Here the CDR3 reads CSVEDRPGVYGYTF. The CDR3 region has the DNA TGCAGCGTTGAAGATCGGCCAGGGGTATACGGCTACACCTTC.

The rearrangement links TRBV5-6 to TRBJ2-7; the D gene is possibly TRBD1 (6 bases). CDR1 and CDR2 (germline): SGHDT, YYEEEE. There are 15 residues in the CDR3. V lost 4 bases, J lost 6 bases, and 20 bases lay in between. The CDR3 loop reads CASSPARGRRGEQYF. Written as DNA, the CDR3 is TGTGCCAGCAGCCCGGCCAGGGGCCGTCGGGGCGAGCAGTACTTC.

This chain links TRBV10-2 with TRBJ2-7, with 8 bases that match TRBD2. This CDR3 is 15 amino acids long. With V trimmed by 2 bases and J by 1 base, 4 bases remained unmatched. CDR1 and CDR2 (germline): WSHSY, SAAADI. DNA of the CDR3: TGCGCCAGCAGTGAGACAGCGGGAGCGTCCTACGAGCAGTACTTC. Amino acids: CASSETAGASYEQYF.

This clone was picked up a small number of times. This sequence joins TRBV7-9 and TRBJ1-4, with a tentative D call TRBD1 (6 bases). There are 15 residues in the CDR3. The V gene's germline CDR1 is SEHNR and CDR2 FQNEAQ (reference sequence). V lost 3 bases and J lost 6, with 14 bases in between. CDR3: CASSFSAGVDEKLFF. DNA for the CDR3: TGTGCCAGCAGCTTCAGTGCAGGGGTGGATGAAAAACTGTTTTTT.

The V gene is TRBV5-4, the J gene TRBJ2-1, with 10 bases lining up with TRBD2. Trimming removed 5 bases from V and 4 bases from J; junction bases left unmatched: 9. Germline values: CDR1 SGHNT, CDR2 YYREEE (reference sequence). This CDR3 is 16 amino acids long. CDR3 nucleotides: TGTGCCAGCAGTCTTTATAGCGGGAGGTTATACAATGAGCAGTTCTTC. This translates into CASSLYSGRLYNEQFF.

The chain carries TRBV18 and TRBJ1-1; no reliable D call. V was clipped by 4 bases and J by 4 bases, with 16 bases between them. The CDR3 contains 15 residues. Germline V gives CDR1 KGHSH, CDR2 LQKENI. This chain's CDR3 is CASSLVDSTGTEAFF. DNA for the CDR3: TGTGCCAGCTCACTTGTAGATTCGACGGGCACTGAAGCTTTCTTT.

This clone was observed once. This chain uses TRBV11-2 with TRBJ1-1; D is ambiguous. Trimming shortened V by 1 base and J by 1 base, and 7 bases separated the two germline ends. There are 14 residues in the CDR3. The germline gives CDR1 SGHAT, CDR2 FQNNGV. CDR3 DNA: TGTGCCAGCAGCTTAGGTTACCAGAACACTGAAGCTTTCTTT. Translated, it gives CASSLGYQNTEAFF.

V usage is TRBV7-8 and J usage is TRBJ2-4, with D perhaps matching TRBD1 or TRBD2 (5 bases each). The CDR3 covers 18 residues. The V end lost 7 bases, the J end lost 1 base, and 23 bases lay between the germline ends. Germline V gene data show CDR1 as SGHVS and CDR2 as FQNEAQ. CDR3 sequence: CASIVGRENESAKNIQYF. The DNA for the CDR3 is TGTGCCAGCATAGTCGGCAGGGAGAATGAATCGGCCAAAAACATTCAGTACTTC.

The chain recombines TRBV10-3 with TRBJ2-2, with 10 bases lining up with TRBD1. The CDR3 is 14 residues long. Germline V gene sequence: CDR1 ENHRY, CDR2 SYGVKD. The ends lost 9 bases at V and 3 bases at J; junction bases unmatched: 4. The CDR3 here is CAMRGQGHTGELFF. In DNA, the CDR3 is TGTGCCATGCGGGGACAGGGGCACACCGGGGAGCTGTTTTTT.

The chain links TRBV19 to TRBJ2-2; tentatively, D is TRBD2 (5 bases). The CDR3 spans 14 residues. Germline V gene data show CDR1 as LNHDA and CDR2 as SQIVND (reference sequence). The V end lost 5 bases, the J end lost 1 base, and 8 bases lay between the germline ends. The CDR3 reads CASSWELNTGELFF. DNA of the CDR3: TGTGCCAGTAGTTGGGAGCTGAACACCGGGGAGCTGTTTTTT.

This chain joins TRBV28 and TRBJ2-7, with a tentative D call TRBD1 (5 bases). V was clipped by 8 bases and J by 2 bases, with 19 bases between them. CDR1 is MDHEN, CDR2 SYDVKM, per germline. The CDR3 spans 15 residues. The CDR3 here is CASVQVLNTPYEQYF. DNA of the CDR3: TGTGCCAGCGTACAGGTTCTTAACACACCCTACGAGCAGTACTTC.

The chain combines TRBV10-1 with TRBJ2-1; either TRBD1 or TRBD2 may fit D (5 bases each). Germline CDR1 WNHNN, CDR2 SYGVQD (reference sequence). This CDR3 comprises 12 residues. The germline V and J ends were trimmed by 2 bases and 11 bases, with 10 bases remaining between them. The CDR3: CASSETRGKQFF. The CDR3 nucleotides are TGCGCCAGCAGTGAGACCCGGGGCAAGCAGTTCTTC.

This chain connects TRBV10-3 to TRBJ2-3; tentative D call: TRBD1 (6 bases). Trimming removed 7 bases from V and 4 bases from J, with 18 bases in between. The CDR3 runs to 15 residues. Germline V gene sequence: CDR1 ENHRY, CDR2 SYGVKD. As DNA, the CDR3 is TGTGCCATCAAAAACGACAGGTCGTATCCAGATACGCAGTATTTT. Residues: CAIKNDRSYPDTQYF.